One T cell receptor (beta chain) is described in this entry. A read error may explain this, as a much larger clone is one base away. Given the absence of the conserved phenylalanine or tryptophan at the CDR3 end, a read error is likely. The record originates from a study of read filtering for tumor transcriptome and immune sequencing. About the research overall: Whole-transcriptome libraries were prepared after DNase treatment.

The library was built from around 0.4 ug RNA with molecular barcoded adaptors for alpha/delta and beta/gamma chains. TCRdb fed the reads into MiXCR, producing one record per CDR3 protein. This table has more than 100,000 distinct CDR3 sequences, 13% appearing once. Bone marrow was sampled from every patient at the time of active disease. This CDR3 comprises 13 residues. CDR1 is SEHNR and CDR2 is FQNEAQ in the germline V gene (reference sequence). The germline V and J ends were trimmed by 3 bases and 10 bases, with 13 bases remaining between them. The TCR was taken from a donor aged 40 or over with multiple myeloma. The V and J genes are TRBV7-9 and TRBJ2-1, with D tentatively TRBD2 (6 bases). The sample taken for sequencing was a population of CD138-negative cells sorted from bone marrow. The DNA for the CDR3 is TGTGCCAGCAGCTTTGAACGGGAGTCCGAGCAGTTCTCC. It codes for CASSFERESEQFS.